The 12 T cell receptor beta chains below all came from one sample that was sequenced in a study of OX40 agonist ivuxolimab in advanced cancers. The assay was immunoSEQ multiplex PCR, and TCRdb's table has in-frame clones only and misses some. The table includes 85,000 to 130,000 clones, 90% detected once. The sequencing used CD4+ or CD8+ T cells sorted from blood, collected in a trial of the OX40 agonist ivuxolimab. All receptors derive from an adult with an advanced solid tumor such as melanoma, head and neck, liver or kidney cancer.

The CDR3 spells CASSSRGQGKQYF. Here the CDR3 DNA reads TGTGCCAGCAGCTCGAGGGGTCAGGGGAAGCAGTACTTC. This chain connects TRBV7-6 to TRBJ2-7; TRBD1 might be the D (6 bases). The CDR3 contains 13 residues. CDR1 SGHVS and CDR2 FNYEAQ come from the germline V gene. Trimming took 4 bases from V and 8 from J, leaving 15 bases between them.

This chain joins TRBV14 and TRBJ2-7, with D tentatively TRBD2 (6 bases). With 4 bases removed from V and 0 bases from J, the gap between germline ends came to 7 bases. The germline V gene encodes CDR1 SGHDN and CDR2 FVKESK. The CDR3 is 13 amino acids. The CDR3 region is CASSPGASYEQYF. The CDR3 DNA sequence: TGTGCCAGCAGCCCGGGAGCCTCCTACGAGCAGTACTTC. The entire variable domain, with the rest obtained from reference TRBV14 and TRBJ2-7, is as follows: EAGVTQFPSHSVIEKGQTVTLRCDPISGHDNLYWYRRVMGKEIKFLLHFVKESKQDESGMPNNRFLAERTGGTYSTLKVQPAELEDSGVYFCASSPGASYEQYFGPGTRLTVT.

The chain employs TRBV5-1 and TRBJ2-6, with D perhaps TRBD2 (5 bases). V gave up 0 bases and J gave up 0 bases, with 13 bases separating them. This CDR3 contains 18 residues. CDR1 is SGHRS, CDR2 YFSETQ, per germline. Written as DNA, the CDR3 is TGCGCCAGCAGCTTGGACGGGGTAGTAGGCTCTGGGGCCAACGTCCTGACTTTC. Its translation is CASSLDGVVGSGANVLTF. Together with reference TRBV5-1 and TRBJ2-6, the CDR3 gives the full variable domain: KAGVTQTPRYLIKTRGQQVTLSCSPISGHRSVSWYQQTPGQGLQFLFEYFSETQRNKGNFPGRFSGRQFSNSRSEMNVSTLELGDSALYLCASSLDGVVGSGANVLTFGAGSRLTVL.

The CDR3 loop reads CASRGGQTKNIQYF. In DNA, the CDR3 is TGTGCCAGCAGAGGGGGCCAAACCAAAAACATTCAGTACTTC. The gene calls are TRBV6-5 and TRBJ2-4, with 7 bases identical to TRBD1. After removal of 6 bases from V and 2 bases from J, the junction contained 4 bases not matched to a gene. The CDR3 extends over 14 amino acids. CDR1 and CDR2 (germline): MNHEY, SVGAGI.

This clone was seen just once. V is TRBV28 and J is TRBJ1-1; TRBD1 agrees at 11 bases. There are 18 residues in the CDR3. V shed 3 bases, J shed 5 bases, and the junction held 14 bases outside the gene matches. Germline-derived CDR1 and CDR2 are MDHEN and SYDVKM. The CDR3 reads CASSFPLDRGREGTEAFF. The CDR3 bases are TGTGCCAGCAGTTTCCCCCTGGACAGGGGGCGGGAGGGAACTGAAGCTTTCTTT.

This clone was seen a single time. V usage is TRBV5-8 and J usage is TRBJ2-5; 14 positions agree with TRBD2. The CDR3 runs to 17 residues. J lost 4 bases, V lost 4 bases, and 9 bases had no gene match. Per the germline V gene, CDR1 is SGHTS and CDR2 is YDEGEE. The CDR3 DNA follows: TGTGCCAGCAGCCCGGGACTAGCGGGAGTGTCCCCAGAGACCCAGTACTTC. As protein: CASSPGLAGVSPETQYF.

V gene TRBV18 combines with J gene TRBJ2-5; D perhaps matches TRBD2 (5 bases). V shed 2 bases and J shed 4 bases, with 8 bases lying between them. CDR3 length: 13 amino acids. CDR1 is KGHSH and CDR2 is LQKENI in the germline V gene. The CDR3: CASSPTRGETQYF. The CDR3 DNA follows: TGTGCCAGCTCACCAACTAGAGGAGAGACCCAGTACTTC.

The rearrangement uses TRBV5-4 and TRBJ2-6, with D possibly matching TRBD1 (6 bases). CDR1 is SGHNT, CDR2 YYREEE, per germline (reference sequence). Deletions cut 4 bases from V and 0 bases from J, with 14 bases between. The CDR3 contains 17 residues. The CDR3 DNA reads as TGTGCCAGCAGCCCTGGGGGCGGCCGCTCTGGGGCCAACGTCCTGACTTTC. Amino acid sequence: CASSPGGGRSGANVLTF.

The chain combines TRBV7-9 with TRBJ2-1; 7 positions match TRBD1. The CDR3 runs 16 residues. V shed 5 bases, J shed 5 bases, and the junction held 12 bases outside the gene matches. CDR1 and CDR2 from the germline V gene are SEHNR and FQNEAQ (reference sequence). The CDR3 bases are TGTGCCAGCAGCCGTTCCCGGGACAGACTCGACAATGAGCAGTTCTTC. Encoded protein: CASSRSRDRLDNEQFF.

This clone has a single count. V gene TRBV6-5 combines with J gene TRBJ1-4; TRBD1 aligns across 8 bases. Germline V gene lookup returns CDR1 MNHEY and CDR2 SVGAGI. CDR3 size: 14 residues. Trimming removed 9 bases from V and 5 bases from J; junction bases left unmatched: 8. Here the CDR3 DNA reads TGTGCCAGTTCTTCTACAGGGGGGAATGAAAAACTGTTTTTT. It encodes CASSSTGGNEKLFF.

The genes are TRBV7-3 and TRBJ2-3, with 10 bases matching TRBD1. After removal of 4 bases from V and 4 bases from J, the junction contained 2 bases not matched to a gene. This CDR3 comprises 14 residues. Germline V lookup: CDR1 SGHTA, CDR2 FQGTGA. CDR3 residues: CASSSGQGADTQYF. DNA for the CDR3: TGTGCCAGCAGCTCCGGACAGGGGGCAGATACGCAGTATTTT.

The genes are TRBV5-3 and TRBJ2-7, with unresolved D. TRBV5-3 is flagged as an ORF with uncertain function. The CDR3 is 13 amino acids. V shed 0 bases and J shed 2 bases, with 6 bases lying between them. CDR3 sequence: CARSLDIPYEQYF. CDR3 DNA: TGTGCCAGAAGCTTGGATATCCCCTACGAGCAGTACTTC.